Described below is a single T cell receptor beta chain sequence and its context. Which antigen it targets is not known. The input lacks base qualities; no much larger clone sits a single base away. This specimen belongs to a study of OX40 agonist ivuxolimab in advanced cancers. For the study in its entirety: Ivuxolimab was an agonistic, fully human IgG2 monoclonal antibody directed against OX40 (CD134), a costimulatory receptor. Partial responses were achieved by three dose-escalation patients, of whom one had hepatocellular carcinoma and two had cutaneous melanoma. Intravenous ivuxolimab was administered to patients every 2 weeks at six dose levels: 0.01, 0.1, 0.3, 1.5, 3 and 10 mg/kg. The paper reports the monotherapy dose-escalation portion (N ≈ 50 patients) of the phase I ivuxolimab trial. Of the roughly 52 patients in dose escalation, about 20 had hepatocellular carcinoma, some 15 had melanoma, 9 had renal cell carcinoma and 9 had head and neck cancer. Peripheral TCRbeta sequencing was intended to test whether TCR sequence diversity was altered and clonal T-cell expansion was caused by ivuxolimab. A male proportion of under 85% and a mean age of approximately 61 years, ranging from 23 to 79, were recorded for the dose-escalation cohort. Prior anti-PD-1, anti-PD-L1 or anti-CTLA-4 therapy was permitted, and checkpoint inhibitors had been received by around 40% of dose-escalation patients. General study outcomes and caveats: Low levels of normalized T-cell clonal expansion were also seen in some patients who did not respond. The antigen specificity of the peripheral T cells that underwent clonal expansion was not determined. After ivuxolimab, more expanded clones were found on average in CD8+ T cells than in CD4+ T cells. At doses from 0.1 to 3.0 mg/kg, clonal expansion was seen in both CD4+ and CD8+ blood T cells between baseline and week 6. In the 0.1-3.0 mg/kg groups, partial responders were among the patients with the lowest normalized peripheral clonal expansion, particularly in CD8+ T cells.

Genomic DNA was isolated from the sorted cells so that the TCRbeta CDR3 region could be sequenced. The immunoSEQ Assay was used to sequence the TCRbeta CDR3 regions. As stored in TCRdb, this immuneACCESS dataset retains in-frame rearrangements with V and J assigned. A fraction of the clones does not appear; measured against another copy, unresolved V genes explain less than half of the discrepancy, and the remainder lacks a known reason. The sample records fewer than 100,000 clones, 65% to 90% of which are singletons. Around 2% of the sample goes to the ten largest clones. Including the terminal cysteine and phenylalanine, the CDR3 comprises 16 residues. The sequence is cut down to CDR3 DNA, 48 bases in frame from base 1. CDR1 SGHVS and CDR2 FQNEAQ are derived from the germline V gene. V ends up 5 bases short and J 7 bases short, with an unmatched junction base count of 11. Patients with a history of autoimmune disease or receiving systemic immunosuppression were excluded from the trial. Peripheral blood for TCR sequencing was collected from all dose cohorts at baseline, on cycle 4 day 1, and on cycle 7 day 1. Samples were obtained from an open-label, multicenter, first-in-human phase I dose-escalation trial of ivuxolimab. Adults with locally advanced or metastatic melanoma, renal cell carcinoma, hepatocellular carcinoma or head and neck squamous cell carcinoma were enrolled in the trial. Before TCR sequencing, CD4+ T cells and CD8+ T cells were sorted from peripheral blood as separate populations.

This TCR was recovered from an adult with an advanced solid tumor such as melanoma, head and neck, liver or kidney cancer. The sample in question was CD4+ or CD8+ T cells sorted from blood, obtained in a trial of the OX40 agonist ivuxolimab. Rearrangement joined TRBV7-8 to TRBJ2-2; 9 of the junction bases match TRBD1. The DNA reads TGTGCCAGCAGCCTCGGACAGGGGAGGTTTGGCGGGGAGCTGTTTTTT. Translated, this is CASSLGQGRFGGELFF.